Listed here are 20 T cell receptor beta chains from one sample, sequenced in a study of prognosis after radiotherapy for stage I lung cancer. It was by two-round multiplex PCR that TCR beta CDR3 was amplified from genomic DNA. Every TRBV and TRBJ gene had its own specific primer in first-round PCR. TCRdb redid the calling of the multiplex PCR reads with MiXCR, one entry per CDR3 protein. Among 15,000 to 20,000 distinct CDR3 sequences, approximately 28% were seen once, and the ten largest hold 20% to 25%. The material was PBMCs, obtained before or after stereotactic body radiation therapy (not recorded which). These receptors originate from a donor older than 45 with non-small cell lung cancer.

Comment on this clonotype: A single base separates this from a much larger clone, so it may be a read error. V gene TRBV6-1 combines with J gene TRBJ1-1; 9 nucleotides agree with TRBD1. Germline loops: CDR1 MNHNS, CDR2 SASEGT. CDR3 length: 18 residues. Written as DNA, the CDR3 is TGTGCCAGCAGTCAAACAGGGGGCGCGTCTTCGGTGAACACTGAATCTTTCTTT. Protein product: CASSQTGGASSVNTESFF.

By share, this clonotype counts as medium-sized. The gene calls are TRBV20-1 and TRBJ2-1; 12 bases agree with TRBD2. CDR1 DFQATT and CDR2 SNEGSKA come from the germline V gene (reference sequence). The ends lost 3 bases at V and 7 bases at J; junction bases unmatched: 16. The CDR3 extends over 18 amino acids. CDR3 sequence: CSASFASTSGSSSNEQFF. The CDR3 DNA reads TGCAGTGCTAGTTTTGCGTCGACTAGCGGGAGTTCTTCGAATGAGCAGTTCTTC.

This clonotype was seen many times. The gene calls are TRBV3-1 and TRBJ1-6; perhaps TRBD1 as D (5 bases). Per germline, CDR1 LGHDT and CDR2 YNNKEL (reference sequence). The V and J ends lost 7 bases and 9 bases respectively, with 13 bases between them. The length of the CDR3 is 13 residues. In nucleotides, the CDR3 is TGTGCCAGCAAAAGGGGTCTGGGTTCACCCCTCCACTTT. It encodes CASKRGLGSPLHF.

The chain links TRBV30 to TRBJ2-1; 9 nucleotides align to TRBD2. This CDR3 is 17 amino acids long. In germline, CDR1 is GTSNPN, CDR2 SVGIG (reference sequence). Trimming at V came to 3 bases and at J to 4 bases, leaving 13 bases not matched to a gene. In DNA form, the CDR3 reads TGTGCCTGGAGGGGGCTAGTAGCGGGAGTGGAGTACAATGAGCAGTTCTTC. Translation gives CAWRGLVAGVEYNEQFF.

Remarks on this clonotype: A far larger clone differs by one base, so this is likely a read error. The gene calls are TRBV20-1 and TRBJ2-7, with 10 bases lining up with TRBD2. With the DNA end fitting TRBJ2-1 better, the J assignment may be wrong. The length of the CDR3 is 16 residues. Germline V gives CDR1 DFQATT, CDR2 SNEGSKA (reference sequence). The chain's CDR3 is CSARRVASGSSHEQFF. The DNA for the CDR3 is TGCAGTGCTCGGCGTGTGGCTAGCGGGAGCTCGCATGAGCAGTTCTTC.

This clonotype showed up many times. This sequence joins TRBV7-8 and TRBJ2-2, with a possible D match to TRBD1 (7 bases). CDR1 is SGHVS, CDR2 FQNEAQ, per germline. The CDR3 spans 17 residues. The V end was cut by 1 base, the J end by 0 bases, with 12 bases between. The CDR3 nucleotides are TGTGCCAGCAGCTTAGGTGGCGGGACAGCGAACACCGGGGAGCTGTTTTTT. This gives the protein CASSLGGGTANTGELFF. The variable domain in full, with the rest retrieved from reference TRBV7-8 and TRBJ2-2, is GAGVSQSPRYKVAKRGQDVALRCDPISGHVSLFWYQQALGQGPEFLTYFQNEAQLDKSGLPSDRFFAERPEGSVSTLKIQRTQQEDSAVYLCASSLGGGTANTGELFFGEGSRLTVL.

The table lists this clonotype with many counts. This sequence joins TRBV5-4 and TRBJ2-1; 10 bases map to TRBD2. Germline loops: CDR1 SGHNT, CDR2 YYREEE (reference sequence). CDR3 length equals 15 residues. V gave up 7 bases and J gave up 8 bases; unmatched junction bases: 12. The CDR3, as DNA: TGTGCCAGCTCAGGTCGAGCGGGAGGGGTATATGAGCAGTTCTTC. It yields the protein CASSGRAGGVYEQFF.

This clonotype appeared many times. The chain combines TRBV18 with TRBJ1-2; no definite D call. Germline V gene lookup returns CDR1 KGHSH and CDR2 LQKENI. The CDR3 spans 13 residues. Trimming left V 1 base short and J 8 bases short, with 11 bases between. The CDR3 region has the DNA TGTGCCAGCTCACCACGTCCAGAATACGGCTACACCTTC. As protein: CASSPRPEYGYTF.

This clonotype was found once. This likely came from a read error, as a far larger clone is one base away. J is TRBJ2-5 and V is TRBV6-4; D is uncertain. The CDR3 has 13 amino acids. Germline V lookup: CDR1 MRHNA, CDR2 SNTAGT. The CDR3 DNA sequence: TGTGCCAGCAGTGACGAGGCGTCCCGCGAGAAGTTCTTC. This sequence encodes CASSDEASREKFF.

The table lists this clonotype with many counts. This chain uses TRBV7-2 with TRBJ2-5, with unresolved D. Per germline, CDR1 SGHTA and CDR2 FQGNSA. The V gene lost 2 bases and the J gene lost 11 bases, with 18 bases spanning the gap. The CDR3 has 14 residues. The CDR3 nucleotides read TGTGCCAGCAGCTTAACCCCCGGAAATCGGTTTCAGTACTTC. Its translation: CASSLTPGNRFQYF.

This clonotype was seen many times. This chain uses TRBV6-1 with TRBJ1-5; tentatively, D is TRBD1 (5 bases). V gave up 5 bases and J gave up 0 bases, with 23 bases separating them. Per the germline V gene, CDR1 is MNHNS and CDR2 is SASEGT. The CDR3 contains 19 residues. CDR3 sequence (DNA): TGTGCCAGCAGTCCAAGGCCGTGGCAGGGCCCTTATAGCAATCAGCCCCAGCATTTT. This gives the protein CASSPRPWQGPYSNQPQHF.

This clonotype was seen more than once but under ten times. An end of the junction differs from the germline gene, which may be a read error. The chain has TRBV9 and TRBJ2-7; D remains ambiguous. Per germline, CDR1 SGDLS and CDR2 YYNGEE. The CDR3 runs to 14 residues. CDR3 sequence (DNA): TGTGCCAGCAGAGAAGGCTATTTAAGCTACGGGCAGTACTTC. Translation gives CASREGYLSYGQYF.

This chain joins TRBV2 and TRBJ2-7; D not certain. The CDR3 spans 11 residues. Germline CDR1 reads SNHLY; CDR2 reads FYNNEI. The V gene lost 7 bases and the J gene lost 4 bases, with 8 bases spanning the gap. The CDR3 nucleotides read TGTGCCAGCACGTCGGTTTACGAGCAGTACTTC. Its translation is CASTSVYEQYF.

In regard to this clonotype: One end of the junction does not line up with germline, which may come from a read error. The CDR3 region has the DNA TGCGCCAGAAGCTCTGGGACTAGCGGGAACATGGGGGGGACCCAGTACTTC. Amino acids: CARSSGTSGNMGGTQYF. V is TRBV5-1 and J is TRBJ2-5, with 13 bases fitting TRBD2. CDR3 length equals 17 residues. Germline V lookup: CDR1 SGHRS, CDR2 YFSETQ.

By proportion, this clonotype is medium-sized (0.01 to 0.1%). The chain has TRBV11-2 and TRBJ2-2; possible D gene TRBD2, 6 bases. CDR3 size: 16 residues. V was shortened by 2 bases and J by 7 bases, with 17 bases between the two germline ends. Germline V gene lookup returns CDR1 SGHAT and CDR2 FQNNGV. CDR3 coding DNA: TGTGCCAGCAGCTTAACTGCGTCGGGAGTTGTCGGGGAGCTGTTTTTT. Its protein product is CASSLTASGVVGELFF.

In the case of this clonotype: A read error may account for a junction end that differs from germline. V is TRBV2 and J is TRBJ2-1, with TRBD2 matching 13 bases. The CDR3 extends over 15 amino acids. Germline loops: CDR1 SNHLY, CDR2 FYNNEI. The CDR3 DNA reads TGTGCCAGCAGAAGGACTAGCGGGAGTCTGGATGAGCAGTTATTC. This codes for CASRRTSGSLDEQLF.

This clonotype is medium-sized (0.01 to 0.1%) in the sample. The chain couples TRBV30 to TRBJ1-2, with 12 bases identical to TRBD1. This CDR3 is built from 17 residues. Germline V gene sequence: CDR1 GTSNPN, CDR2 SVGIG (reference sequence). V was pared by 2 bases and J by 4 bases, with 11 bases of the junction left unmatched. CDR3 sequence (DNA): TGTGCCTGGAGTTCTCTCCGGGACAGGGGGCAAAGCTATGGCTACACCTTC. Its translation: CAWSSLRDRGQSYGYTF.

The chain couples TRBV6-1 to TRBJ1-2; D call uncertain. CDR3 length: 12 amino acids. V gave up 9 bases and J gave up 0 bases, with 8 bases separating them. Per the germline V gene, CDR1 is MNHNS and CDR2 is SASEGT. The CDR3 nucleotides read TGTGCCAGTGAACAGACTAACTATGGCTACACCTTC. This codes for CASEQTNYGYTF.

This clonotype has just a few counts. A much larger clone lies one base from this, so it may be a read error. The chain recombines TRBV12-3 or TRBV12-4 with TRBJ2-1, with D possibly being TRBD2 (5 bases). CDR3 size: 12 residues. V was trimmed by 8 bases and J by 9 bases, leaving 14 bases between them. In nucleotides, the CDR3 is TGTGCCAGCTCGCGAGGAGGCAGTGAGCAGTTCTTC. Translated, it gives CASSRGGSEQFF.

At least ten counts were recorded for this clonotype. The genes are TRBV15 and TRBJ2-7, with 10 bases fitting TRBD2. Germline assignment: CDR1 LNHNV and CDR2 YYDKDF (reference sequence). V was clipped by 6 bases and J by 5 bases; unmatched bases: 4. The CDR3 is made up of 13 amino acids. The DNA for the CDR3 is TGTGCCACCAGGACTAGCGGGCTCCACGAGCAGTACTTC. As protein: CATRTSGLHEQYF.